The 5 T cell receptor beta chains below all came from one sample that was sequenced in a study of blood T cells in healthy people across ages (dated by TCRdb to 2015 to 2017). The library was obtained by 5' RACE. Sequencing was carried out with an Illumina HiSeq 2500. The second PCR ran for roughly 7 to 12 cycles and used a J-beta primer mix along with a sample-barcoded 5' primer. In TCRdb, the public reads were trimmed at Q25 with fastp and aligned with MiXCR, with productive beta chains retained. Here each entry gathers all rows of one CDR3 protein and keeps the most common genes and DNA. The sample contains around 1.1 million distinct CDR3 sequences, less than 45% of them found a single time. The ten largest make up approximately 14% of the sample. The sample taken for sequencing was blood. The receptors were gathered from a man between 18 and 29 years old in good health.

This rearrangement joins TRBV6-5 to TRBJ2-1; 7 nucleotides align to TRBD2. After removal of 3 bases from V and 8 bases from J, the junction contained 7 bases not matched to a gene. Germline CDR1 MNHEY, CDR2 SVGAGI. CDR3 length: 14 amino acids. As DNA, the CDR3 is TGTGCCAGCAGTTATGAGCGGGGCCTCTATGAGCAGTTCTTC. The encoded protein is CASSYERGLYEQFF.

The chain joins TRBV19 to TRBJ2-1, with D uncertain. The germline V gene encodes CDR1 LNHDA and CDR2 SQIVND (reference sequence). CDR3 length: 14 residues. Trimming removed 1 base at V and 5 bases at J, with 9 bases between. CDR3 bases: TGTGCCAGTAGTATAGTTTCCAGGAACAATGAGCAGTTCTTC. It is translated as CASSIVSRNNEQFF.

This clonotype was observed a single time. DNA for the CDR3: TGCAGTGCAAATGCTTTTGGTGGAGATACGCAGTATTTT. It is translated as CSANAFGGDTQYF. The chain links TRBV20-1 to TRBJ2-3; D is unresolved. Germline CDR1 DFQATT, CDR2 SNEGSKA (reference sequence). The CDR3 runs 13 residues. Trimming shortened V by 6 bases and J by 5 bases, and 15 bases separated the two germline ends.

There are a few counts of this clonotype. The V and J genes are TRBV25-1 and TRBJ1-1, with D possibly being TRBD1 (6 bases). Between the trimmed V and J ends, which lost 7 bases and 0 bases, there was a span of 15 bases. The germline CDR1 and CDR2 sequences are MGHDK and SYGVNS. There are 15 residues in the CDR3. The CDR3 loop is CASTLTGSMNTEAFF. CDR3 coding DNA: TGTGCCAGCACTCTTACAGGGAGCATGAACACTGAAGCTTTCTTT.

The V gene is TRBV6-5, the J gene TRBJ2-4; D is undetermined. TRBJ2-5 matches the DNA end more closely, so the J call is doubtful. The CDR3 is 14 amino acids. CDR1 is MNHEY and CDR2 is SVGAGI in the germline V gene. In DNA, the CDR3 is TGTGCCAGCAGTTACTCCCGGGCTTCCGCGACCCAGTACTTC. This sequence encodes CASSYSRASATQYF.